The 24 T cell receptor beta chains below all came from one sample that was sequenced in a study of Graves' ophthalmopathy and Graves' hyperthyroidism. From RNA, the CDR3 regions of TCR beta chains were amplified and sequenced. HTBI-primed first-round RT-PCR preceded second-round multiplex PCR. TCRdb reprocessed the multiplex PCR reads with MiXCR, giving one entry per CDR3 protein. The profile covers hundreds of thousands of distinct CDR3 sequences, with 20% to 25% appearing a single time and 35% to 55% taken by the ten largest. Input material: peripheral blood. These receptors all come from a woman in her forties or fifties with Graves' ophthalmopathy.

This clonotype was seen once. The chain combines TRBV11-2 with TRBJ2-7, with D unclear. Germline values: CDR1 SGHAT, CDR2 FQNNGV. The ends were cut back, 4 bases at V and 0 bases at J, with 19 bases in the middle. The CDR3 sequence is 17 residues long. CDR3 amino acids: CASSSVGGSWSSYEQYF. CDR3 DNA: TGTGCCAGCAGCTCCGTCGGTGGTTCTTGGTCCTCCTACGAGCAGTACTTC.

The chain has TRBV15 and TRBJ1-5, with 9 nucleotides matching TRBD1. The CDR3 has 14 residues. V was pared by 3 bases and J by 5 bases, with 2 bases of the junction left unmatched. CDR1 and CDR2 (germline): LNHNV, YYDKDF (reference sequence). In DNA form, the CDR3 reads TGTGCCACCAGCAGGGACAGGGGATATCAGCCCCAGCATTTT. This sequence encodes CATSRDRGYQPQHF.

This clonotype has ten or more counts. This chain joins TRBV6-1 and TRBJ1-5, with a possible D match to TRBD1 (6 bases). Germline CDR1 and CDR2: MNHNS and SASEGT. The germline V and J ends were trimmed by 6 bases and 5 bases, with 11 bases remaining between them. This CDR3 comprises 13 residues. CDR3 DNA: TGTGCCAGCAGACCAAGGGGGGATCAGCCCCAGCATTTT. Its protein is CASRPRGDQPQHF.

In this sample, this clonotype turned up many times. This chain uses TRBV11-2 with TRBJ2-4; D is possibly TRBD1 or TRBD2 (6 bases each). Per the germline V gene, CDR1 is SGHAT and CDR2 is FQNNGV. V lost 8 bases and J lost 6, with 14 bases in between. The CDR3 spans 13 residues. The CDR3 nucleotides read TGTGCCAGCTCTACTGGAGGGGGAAACATTCAGTACTTC. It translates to CASSTGGGNIQYF.

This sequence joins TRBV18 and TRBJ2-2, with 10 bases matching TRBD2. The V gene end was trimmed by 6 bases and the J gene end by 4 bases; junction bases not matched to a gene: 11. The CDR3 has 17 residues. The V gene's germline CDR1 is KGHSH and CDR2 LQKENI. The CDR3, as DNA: TGTGCCAGCTCGCCTCTAGCGGGAGTGGCGGGCACCGGGGAGCTGTTTTTT. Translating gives CASSPLAGVAGTGELFF.

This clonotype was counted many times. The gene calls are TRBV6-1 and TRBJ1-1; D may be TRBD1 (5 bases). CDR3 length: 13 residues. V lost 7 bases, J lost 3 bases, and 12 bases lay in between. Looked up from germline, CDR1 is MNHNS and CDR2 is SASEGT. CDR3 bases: TGTGCCAGCATATTGGGCAGGGACACTGAAGCTTTCTTT. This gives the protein CASILGRDTEAFF.

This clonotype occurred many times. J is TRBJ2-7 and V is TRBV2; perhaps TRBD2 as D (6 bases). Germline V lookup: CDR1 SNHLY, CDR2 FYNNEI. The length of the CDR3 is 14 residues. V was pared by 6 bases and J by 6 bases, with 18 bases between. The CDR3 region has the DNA TGTGCCAGCAGGGGGGGACCCGGGCCCTTCGAGCAGTACTTC. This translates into CASRGGPGPFEQYF.

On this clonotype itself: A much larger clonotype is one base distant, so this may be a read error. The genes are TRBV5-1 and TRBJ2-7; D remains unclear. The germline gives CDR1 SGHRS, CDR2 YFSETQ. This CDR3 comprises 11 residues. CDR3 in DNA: TGCGCCAGCAGTGTACAGAACGAGCAGCACTTC. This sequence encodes CASSVQNEQHF.

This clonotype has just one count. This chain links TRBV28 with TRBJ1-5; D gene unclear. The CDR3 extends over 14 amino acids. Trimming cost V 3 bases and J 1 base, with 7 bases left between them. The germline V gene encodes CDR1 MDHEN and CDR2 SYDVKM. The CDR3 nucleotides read TGTGCCAGCAGTTTTCCAGTGAGCAATCAGCCCCAGCATTTT. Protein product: CASSFPVSNQPQHF.

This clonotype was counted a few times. CDR3 protein: CASTTKGQQYF. In DNA, the CDR3 is TGTGCCAGCACTACAAAGGGACAGCAGTACTTC. The chain links TRBV12-3 or TRBV12-4 to TRBJ2-7; tentatively, D is TRBD1 or TRBD2 (5 bases each). V was clipped by 7 bases and J by 8 bases, with 12 bases between them. The CDR3 length is 11 residues.

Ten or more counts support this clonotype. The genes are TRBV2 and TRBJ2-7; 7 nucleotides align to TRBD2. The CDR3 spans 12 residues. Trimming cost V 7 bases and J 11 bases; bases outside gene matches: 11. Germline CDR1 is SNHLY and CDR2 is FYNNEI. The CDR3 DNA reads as TGTGCCAGCACCCAGAGGACTAGTTTGGAGTACTTC. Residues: CASTQRTSLEYF.

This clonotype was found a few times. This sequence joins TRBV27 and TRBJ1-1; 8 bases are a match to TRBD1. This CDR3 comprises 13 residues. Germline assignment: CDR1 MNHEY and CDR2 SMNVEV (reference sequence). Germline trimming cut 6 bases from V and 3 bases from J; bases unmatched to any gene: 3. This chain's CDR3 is CASRTQGDTEAFF. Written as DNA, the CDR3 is TGTGCCAGCAGGACACAGGGGGACACTGAAGCTTTCTTT.

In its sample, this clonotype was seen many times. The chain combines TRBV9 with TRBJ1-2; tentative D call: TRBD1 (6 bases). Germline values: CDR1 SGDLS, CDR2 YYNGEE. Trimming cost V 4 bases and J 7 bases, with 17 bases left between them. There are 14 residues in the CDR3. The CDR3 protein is CASSKGQTLSGYTF. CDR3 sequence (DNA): TGTGCCAGCAGCAAAGGACAGACTCTCTCTGGCTACACCTTC. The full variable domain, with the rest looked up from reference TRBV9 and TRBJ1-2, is DSGVTQTPKHLITATGQRVTLRCSPRSGDLSVYWYQQSLDQGLQFLIQYYNGEERAKGNILERFSAQQFPDLHSELNLSSLELGDSALYFCASSKGQTLSGYTFGSGTRLTVV.

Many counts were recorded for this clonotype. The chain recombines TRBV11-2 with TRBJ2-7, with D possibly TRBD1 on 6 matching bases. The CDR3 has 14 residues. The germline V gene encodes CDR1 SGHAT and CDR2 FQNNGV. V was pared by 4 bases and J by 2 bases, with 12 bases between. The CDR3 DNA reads TGTGCCAGCAGCTCCGGGACACCGGCCTACGAGCAGTACTTC. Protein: CASSSGTPAYEQYF.

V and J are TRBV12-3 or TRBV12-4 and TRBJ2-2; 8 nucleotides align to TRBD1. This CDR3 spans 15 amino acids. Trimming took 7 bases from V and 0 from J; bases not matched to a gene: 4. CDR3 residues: CASNDRGSNTGELFF. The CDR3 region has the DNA TGTGCCAGCAATGACAGGGGCTCGAACACCGGGGAGCTGTTTTTT.

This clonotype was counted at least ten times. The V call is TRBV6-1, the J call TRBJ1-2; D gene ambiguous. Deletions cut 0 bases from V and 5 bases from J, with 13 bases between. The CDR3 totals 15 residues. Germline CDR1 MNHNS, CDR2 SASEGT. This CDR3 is CASSEAGGRAYGYTF. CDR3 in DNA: TGTGCCAGCAGTGAAGCGGGTGGTAGGGCTTATGGCTACACCTTC.

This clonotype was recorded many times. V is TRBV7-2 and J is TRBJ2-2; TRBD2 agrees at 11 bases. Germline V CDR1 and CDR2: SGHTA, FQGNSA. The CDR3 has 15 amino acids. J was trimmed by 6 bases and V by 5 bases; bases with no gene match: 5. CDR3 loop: CASSEGLAAAGELFF. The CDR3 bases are TGTGCCAGCAGCGAGGGACTAGCGGCGGCCGGGGAGCTGTTTTTT.

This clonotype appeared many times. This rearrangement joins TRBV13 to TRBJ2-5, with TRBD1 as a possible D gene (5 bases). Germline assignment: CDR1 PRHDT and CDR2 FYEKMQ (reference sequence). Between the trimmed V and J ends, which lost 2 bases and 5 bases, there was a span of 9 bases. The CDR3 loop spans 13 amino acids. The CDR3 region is CASSLQGWETQYF. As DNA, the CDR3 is TGTGCCAGCAGCTTACAGGGTTGGGAGACCCAGTACTTC.

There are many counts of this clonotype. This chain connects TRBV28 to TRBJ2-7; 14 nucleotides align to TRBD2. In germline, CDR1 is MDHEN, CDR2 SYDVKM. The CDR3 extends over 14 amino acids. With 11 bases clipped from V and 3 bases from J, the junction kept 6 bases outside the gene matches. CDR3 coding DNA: TGTGCCGCCTCAGGGACTAGCGGGAGCTACGAGCAGTACTTC. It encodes CAASGTSGSYEQYF.

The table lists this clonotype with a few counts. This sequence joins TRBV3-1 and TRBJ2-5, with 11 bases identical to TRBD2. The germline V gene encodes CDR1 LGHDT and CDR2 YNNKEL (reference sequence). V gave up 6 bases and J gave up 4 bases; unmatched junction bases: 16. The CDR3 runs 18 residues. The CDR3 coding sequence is TGTGCCAGCAGAGAGATCGGGCTAGCGGGAGGTGCGCGAGAGACCCAGTACTTC. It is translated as CASREIGLAGGARETQYF.

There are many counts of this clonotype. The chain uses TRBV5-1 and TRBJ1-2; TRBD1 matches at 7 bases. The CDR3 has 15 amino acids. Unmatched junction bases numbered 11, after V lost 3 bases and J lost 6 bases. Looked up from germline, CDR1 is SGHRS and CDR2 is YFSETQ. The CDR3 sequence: CASSSETGKWHGYTF. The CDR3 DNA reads TGCGCCAGCAGCTCAGAGACAGGGAAATGGCATGGCTACACCTTC.

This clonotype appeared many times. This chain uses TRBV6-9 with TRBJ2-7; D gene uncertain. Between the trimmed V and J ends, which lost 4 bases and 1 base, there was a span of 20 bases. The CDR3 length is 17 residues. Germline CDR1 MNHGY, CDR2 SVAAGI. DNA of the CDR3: TGTGCCAGCAGTTTAGATCCCGAAAAGCTGCGGTCCTACGAGCAGTACTTC. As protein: CASSLDPEKLRSYEQYF.

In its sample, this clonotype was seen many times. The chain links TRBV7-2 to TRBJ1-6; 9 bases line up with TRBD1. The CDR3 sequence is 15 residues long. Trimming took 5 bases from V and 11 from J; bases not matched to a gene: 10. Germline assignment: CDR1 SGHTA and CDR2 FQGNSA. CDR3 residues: CASSRPGQGEPPLHF. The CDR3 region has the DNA TGTGCCAGCAGCCGTCCGGGACAGGGCGAGCCACCCCTCCACTTT.

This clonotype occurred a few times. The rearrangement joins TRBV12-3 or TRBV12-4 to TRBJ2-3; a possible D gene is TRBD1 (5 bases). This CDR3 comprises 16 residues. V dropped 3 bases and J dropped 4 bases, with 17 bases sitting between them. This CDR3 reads CASSLQAGSVADTQYF. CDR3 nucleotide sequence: TGTGCCAGCAGTTTGCAGGCAGGGTCGGTCGCAGATACGCAGTATTTT.